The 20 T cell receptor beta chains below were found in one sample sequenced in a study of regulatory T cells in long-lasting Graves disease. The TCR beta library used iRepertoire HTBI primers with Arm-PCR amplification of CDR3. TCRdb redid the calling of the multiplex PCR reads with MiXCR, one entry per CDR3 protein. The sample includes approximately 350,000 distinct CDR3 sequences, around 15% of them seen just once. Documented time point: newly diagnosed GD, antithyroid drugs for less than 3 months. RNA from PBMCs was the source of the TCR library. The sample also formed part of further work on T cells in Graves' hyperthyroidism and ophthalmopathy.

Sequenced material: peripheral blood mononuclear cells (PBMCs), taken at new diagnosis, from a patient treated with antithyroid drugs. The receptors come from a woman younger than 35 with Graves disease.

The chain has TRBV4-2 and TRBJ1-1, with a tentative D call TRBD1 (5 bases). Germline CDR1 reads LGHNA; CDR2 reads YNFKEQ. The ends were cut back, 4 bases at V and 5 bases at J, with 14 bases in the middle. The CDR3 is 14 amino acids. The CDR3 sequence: CASSRWGAQTEAFF. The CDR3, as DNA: TGTGCCAGCAGCCGTTGGGGCGCGCAAACTGAAGCTTTCTTT.

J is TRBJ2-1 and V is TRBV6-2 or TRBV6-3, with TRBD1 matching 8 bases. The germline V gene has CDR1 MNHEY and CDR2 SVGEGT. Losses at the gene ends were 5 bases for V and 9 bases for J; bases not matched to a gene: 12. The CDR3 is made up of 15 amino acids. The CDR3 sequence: CASSTGTGDGGEQFF. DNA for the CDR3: TGTGCCAGCAGTACCGGGACAGGCGATGGGGGTGAGCAGTTCTTC.

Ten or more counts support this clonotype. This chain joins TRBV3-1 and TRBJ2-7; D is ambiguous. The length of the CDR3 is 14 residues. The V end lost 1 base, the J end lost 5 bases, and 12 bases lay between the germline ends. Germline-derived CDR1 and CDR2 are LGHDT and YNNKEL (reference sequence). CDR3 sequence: CASSQVGTNDEQYF. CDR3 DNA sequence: TGTGCCAGCAGCCAAGTAGGTACAAACGACGAGCAGTACTTC.

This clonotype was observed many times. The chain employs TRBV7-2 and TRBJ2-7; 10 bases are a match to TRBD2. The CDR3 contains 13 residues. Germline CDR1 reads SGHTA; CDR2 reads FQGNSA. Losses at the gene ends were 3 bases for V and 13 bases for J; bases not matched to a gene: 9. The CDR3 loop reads CASSLSGRAGNYF. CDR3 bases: TGTGCCAGCAGCTTGAGCGGGAGGGCCGGAAACTACTTC.

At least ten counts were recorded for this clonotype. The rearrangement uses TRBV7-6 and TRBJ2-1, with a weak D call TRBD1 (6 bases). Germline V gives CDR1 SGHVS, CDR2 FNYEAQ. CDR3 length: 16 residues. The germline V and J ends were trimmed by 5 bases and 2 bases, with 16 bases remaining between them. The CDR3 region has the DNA TGTGCCAGCAGCGGATTCCGGGACACAACCTACAATGAGCAGTTCTTC. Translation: CASSGFRDTTYNEQFF.

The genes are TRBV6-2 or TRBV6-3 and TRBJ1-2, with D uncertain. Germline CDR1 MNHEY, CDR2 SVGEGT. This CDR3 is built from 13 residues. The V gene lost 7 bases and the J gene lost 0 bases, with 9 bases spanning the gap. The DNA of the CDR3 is TGTGCCAGCAAGCTAAGAGCTAACTATGGCTACACCTTC. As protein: CASKLRANYGYTF.

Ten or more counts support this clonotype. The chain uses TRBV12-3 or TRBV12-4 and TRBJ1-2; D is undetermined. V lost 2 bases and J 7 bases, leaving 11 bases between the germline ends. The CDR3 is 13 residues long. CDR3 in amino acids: CASSLRSASGYTF. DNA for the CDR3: TGTGCCAGCAGTTTAAGGTCAGCAAGTGGCTACACCTTC.

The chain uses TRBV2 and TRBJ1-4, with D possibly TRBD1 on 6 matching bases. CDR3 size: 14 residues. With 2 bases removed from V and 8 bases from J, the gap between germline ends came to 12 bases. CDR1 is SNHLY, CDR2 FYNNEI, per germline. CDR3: CASSEQGIIEKLFF. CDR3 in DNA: TGTGCCAGCAGTGAACAGGGGATCATAGAAAAACTGTTTTTT.

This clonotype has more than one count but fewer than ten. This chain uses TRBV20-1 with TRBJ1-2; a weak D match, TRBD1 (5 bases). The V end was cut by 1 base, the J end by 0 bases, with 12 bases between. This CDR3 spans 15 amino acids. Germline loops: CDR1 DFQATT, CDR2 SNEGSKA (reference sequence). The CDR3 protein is CSARAQDLANYGYTF. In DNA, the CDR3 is TGCAGTGCTAGAGCACAGGATTTAGCTAACTATGGCTACACCTTC.

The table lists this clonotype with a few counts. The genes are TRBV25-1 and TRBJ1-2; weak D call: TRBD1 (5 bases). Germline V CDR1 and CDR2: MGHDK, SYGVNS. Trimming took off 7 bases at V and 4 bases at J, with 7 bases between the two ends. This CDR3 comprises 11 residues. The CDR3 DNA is TGTGCCAGCATGGGGGTCTATGGCTACACCTTC. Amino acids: CASMGVYGYTF.

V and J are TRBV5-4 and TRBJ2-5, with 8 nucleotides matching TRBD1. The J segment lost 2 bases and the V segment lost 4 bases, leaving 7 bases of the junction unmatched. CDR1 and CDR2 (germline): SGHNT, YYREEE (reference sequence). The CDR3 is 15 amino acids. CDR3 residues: CASSMRTGPQETQYF. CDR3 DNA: TGTGCCAGCAGCATGCGGACAGGGCCGCAAGAGACCCAGTACTTC.

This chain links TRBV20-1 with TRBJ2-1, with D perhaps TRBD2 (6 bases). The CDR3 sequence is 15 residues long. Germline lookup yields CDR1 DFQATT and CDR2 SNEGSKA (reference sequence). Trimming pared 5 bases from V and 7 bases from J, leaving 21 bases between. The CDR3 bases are TGCAGTGCTTCCCCTTTAGCGGCCTTGGGTAATGAGCAGTTCTTC. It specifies CSASPLAALGNEQFF.

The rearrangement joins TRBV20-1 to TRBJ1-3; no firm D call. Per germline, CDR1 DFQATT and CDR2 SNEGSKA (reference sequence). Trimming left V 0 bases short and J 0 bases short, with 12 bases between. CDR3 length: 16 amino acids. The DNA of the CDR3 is TGCAGTGCTAGAGATCCCCGGCGAACCTCTGGAAACACCATATATTTT. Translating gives CSARDPRRTSGNTIYF.

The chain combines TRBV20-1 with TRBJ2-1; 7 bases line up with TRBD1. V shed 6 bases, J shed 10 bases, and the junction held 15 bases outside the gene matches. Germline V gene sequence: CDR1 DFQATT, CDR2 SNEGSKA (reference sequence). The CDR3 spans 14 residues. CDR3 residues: CSATPTGFTPEQFF. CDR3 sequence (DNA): TGCAGTGCAACGCCGACAGGGTTCACACCCGAGCAGTTCTTC.

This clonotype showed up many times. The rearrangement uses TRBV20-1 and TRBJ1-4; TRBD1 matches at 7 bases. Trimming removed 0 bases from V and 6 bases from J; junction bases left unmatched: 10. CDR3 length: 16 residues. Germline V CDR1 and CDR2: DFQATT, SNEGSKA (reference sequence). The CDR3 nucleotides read TGCAGTGCTAGAGATGTGGTGAGGGGGCAAGATGAAAAACTGTTTTTT. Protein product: CSARDVVRGQDEKLFF.

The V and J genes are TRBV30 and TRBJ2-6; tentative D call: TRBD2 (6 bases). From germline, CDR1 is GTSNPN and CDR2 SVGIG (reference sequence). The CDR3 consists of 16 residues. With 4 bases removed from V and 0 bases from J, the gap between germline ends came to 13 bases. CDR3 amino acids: CAWKGGGLSGANVLTF. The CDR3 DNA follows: TGTGCCTGGAAAGGAGGAGGGCTCTCTGGGGCCAACGTCCTGACTTTC.

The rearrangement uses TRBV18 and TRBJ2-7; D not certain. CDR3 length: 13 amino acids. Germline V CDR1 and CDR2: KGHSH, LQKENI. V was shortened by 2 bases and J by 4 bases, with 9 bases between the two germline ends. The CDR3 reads CASSPEDQYEQYF. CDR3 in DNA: TGTGCCAGCTCACCAGAAGACCAGTACGAGCAGTACTTC.

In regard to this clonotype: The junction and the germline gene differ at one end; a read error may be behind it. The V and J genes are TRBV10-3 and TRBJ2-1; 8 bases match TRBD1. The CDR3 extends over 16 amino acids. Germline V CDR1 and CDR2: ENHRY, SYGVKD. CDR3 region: CAISASQGASYNEQLF. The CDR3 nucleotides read TGTGCCATCAGTGCGTCGCAGGGGGCATCCTACAATGAGCAGCTCTTC.

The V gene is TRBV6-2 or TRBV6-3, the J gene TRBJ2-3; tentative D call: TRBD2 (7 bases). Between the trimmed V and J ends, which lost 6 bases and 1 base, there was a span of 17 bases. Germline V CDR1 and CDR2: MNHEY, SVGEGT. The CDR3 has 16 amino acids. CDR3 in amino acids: CASSGWGGGRTDTQYF. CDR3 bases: TGTGCCAGCAGCGGCTGGGGAGGGGGACGCACAGATACGCAGTATTTT.

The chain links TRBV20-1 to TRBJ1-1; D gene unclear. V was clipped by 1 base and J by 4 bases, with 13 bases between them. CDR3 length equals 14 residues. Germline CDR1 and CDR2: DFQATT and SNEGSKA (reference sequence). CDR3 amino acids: CSARAVVRVTEAFF. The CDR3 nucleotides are TGCAGTGCTAGAGCCGTCGTTAGGGTCACTGAAGCTTTCTTT.